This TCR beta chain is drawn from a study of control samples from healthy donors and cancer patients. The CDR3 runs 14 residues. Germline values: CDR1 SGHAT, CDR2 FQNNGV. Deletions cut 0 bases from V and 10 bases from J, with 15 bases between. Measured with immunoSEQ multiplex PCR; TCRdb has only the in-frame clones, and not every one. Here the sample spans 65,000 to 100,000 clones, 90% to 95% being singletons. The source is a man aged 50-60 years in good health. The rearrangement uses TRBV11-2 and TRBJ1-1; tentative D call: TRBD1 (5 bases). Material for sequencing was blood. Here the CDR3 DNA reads TGTGCCAGCAGCTTAGATCGGACCCCCGGGGGAGCTTTCTTT. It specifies CASSLDRTPGGAFF.